This TCR beta chain originates from a study of cytomegalovirus exposure and HLA in healthy donors. Study context: About 80 million unique TCR sequences came from HLA-typed donors in an early release.

In germline, CDR1 is MNHNS, CDR2 SASEGT. The length of the CDR3 is 13 residues. V dropped 3 bases and J dropped 7 bases, with 12 bases sitting between them. The PCR contained 60 Vbeta and 13 Jbeta primers. In the authors' methods: Roughly 11 million shared chains were among the 80 million or so unique TCR beta chains that a later analysis counted. Clones were sequenced by immunoSEQ multiplex PCR, and TCRdb holds only the in-frame ones, with some missing. V and J calls plus clone size are reproduced from that table; the DNA served to infer D and trimming. The sample has about 190,000 clones; roughly 83% are singletons. A word on this clone: Its cognate antigen is unknown.

Study findings and constraints: Excluded were some V segments that proved indistinguishable, including TRBV6-2 and TRBV6-3.

The TCR comes from a boy aged 5-17 years in good health and CMV-seronegative. This rearrangement joins TRBV6-1 to TRBJ1-1, with D tentatively TRBD1 (5 bases). Sequencing input: PBMCs. This CDR3 is CASSDGAGIEAFF. CDR3 nucleotides: TGTGCCAGCAGTGATGGGGCGGGAATTGAAGCTTTCTTT.